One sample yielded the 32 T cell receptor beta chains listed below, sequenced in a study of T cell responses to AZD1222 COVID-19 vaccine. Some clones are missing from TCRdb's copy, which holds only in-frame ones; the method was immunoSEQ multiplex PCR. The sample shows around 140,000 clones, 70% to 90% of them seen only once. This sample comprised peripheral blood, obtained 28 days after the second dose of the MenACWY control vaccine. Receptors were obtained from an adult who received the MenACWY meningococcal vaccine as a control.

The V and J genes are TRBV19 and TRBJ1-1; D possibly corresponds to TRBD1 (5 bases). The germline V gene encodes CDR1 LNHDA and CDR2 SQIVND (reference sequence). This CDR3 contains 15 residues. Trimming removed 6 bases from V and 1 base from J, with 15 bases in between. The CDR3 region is CASRVWDRPNTEAFF. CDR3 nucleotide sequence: TGTGCCAGTAGGGTTTGGGACCGACCGAACACTGAAGCTTTCTTT.

CDR3 DNA sequence: TGTGCCAGCAGTGAGAGCGGGAGGGTCAATGAGCAGTTCTTC. Translating it yields CASSESGRVNEQFF. The chain recombines TRBV2 with TRBJ2-1; 10 bases agree with TRBD2. J gave up 6 bases and V 3 bases, and 2 bases lay outside the gene matches. Germline lookup yields CDR1 SNHLY and CDR2 FYNNEI. The CDR3 contains 14 residues.

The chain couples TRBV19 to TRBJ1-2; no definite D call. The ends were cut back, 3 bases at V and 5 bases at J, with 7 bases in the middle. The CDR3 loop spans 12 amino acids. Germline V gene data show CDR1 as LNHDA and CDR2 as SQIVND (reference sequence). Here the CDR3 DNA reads TGTGCCAGTAGTATGGTTAGATATGGCTACACCTTC. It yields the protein CASSMVRYGYTF.

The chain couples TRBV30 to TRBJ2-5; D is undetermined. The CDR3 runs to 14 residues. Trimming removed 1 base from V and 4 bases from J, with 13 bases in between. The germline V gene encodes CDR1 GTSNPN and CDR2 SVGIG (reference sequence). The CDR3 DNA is TGTGCCTGGAGTGATCCCGGAACCCTAGAGACCCAGTACTTC. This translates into CAWSDPGTLETQYF.

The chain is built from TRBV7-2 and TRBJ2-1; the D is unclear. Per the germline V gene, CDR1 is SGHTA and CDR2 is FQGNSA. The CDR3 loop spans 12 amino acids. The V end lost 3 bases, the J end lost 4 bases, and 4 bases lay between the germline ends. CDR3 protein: CASSFRYNEQFF. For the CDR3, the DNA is TGTGCCAGCAGCTTCCGGTACAATGAGCAGTTCTTC.

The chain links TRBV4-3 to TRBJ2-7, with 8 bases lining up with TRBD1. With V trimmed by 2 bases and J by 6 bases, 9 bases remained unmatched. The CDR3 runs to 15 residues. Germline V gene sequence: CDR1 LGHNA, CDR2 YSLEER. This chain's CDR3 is CASSQSGQGAAEQYF. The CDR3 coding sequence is TGCGCCAGCAGCCAAAGTGGTCAGGGGGCCGCCGAGCAGTACTTC.

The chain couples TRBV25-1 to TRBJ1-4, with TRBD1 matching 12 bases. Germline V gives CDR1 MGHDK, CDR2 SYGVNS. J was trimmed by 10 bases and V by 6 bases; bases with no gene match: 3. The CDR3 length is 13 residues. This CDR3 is CASSRDRGRKLFF. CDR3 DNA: TGTGCCAGCAGCCGGGACAGGGGGCGAAAACTGTTTTTT.

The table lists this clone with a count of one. The chain's CDR3 is CASTRDLRAGQINQPQHF. As DNA, the CDR3 is TGTGCCAGCACGCGAGATCTGCGGGCCGGACAGATCAATCAGCCCCAGCATTTT. This rearrangement joins TRBV25-1 to TRBJ1-5; a weak D match, TRBD1 (6 bases). The V end was cut by 7 bases, the J end by 3 bases, with 25 bases between. CDR1 and CDR2 from the germline V gene are MGHDK and SYGVNS. The CDR3 has 18 residues.

The CDR3 reads CASSQDHFSAGSYEQYF. The CDR3 DNA is TGCGCCAGCAGCCAAGACCATTTTAGCGCGGGCTCCTACGAGCAGTACTTC. The rearrangement joins TRBV4-3 to TRBJ2-7; perhaps TRBD2 as D (5 bases). This CDR3 is built from 17 residues. With 0 bases removed from V and 0 bases from J, the gap between germline ends came to 15 bases. Germline CDR1 is LGHNA and CDR2 is YSLEER.

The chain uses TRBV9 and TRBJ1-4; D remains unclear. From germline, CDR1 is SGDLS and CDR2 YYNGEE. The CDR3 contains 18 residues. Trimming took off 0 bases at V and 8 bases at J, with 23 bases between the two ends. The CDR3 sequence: CASSVGVSRGTRVEKLFF. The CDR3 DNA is TGTGCCAGCAGCGTAGGGGTCTCTCGGGGTACTAGGGTGGAAAAACTGTTTTTT.

Here the CDR3 DNA reads TGCGCCAGCAGCTTGGGGGGGACTGATCGTCTACGTGAGCAGTTCTTC. Protein product: CASSLGGTDRLREQFF. The V gene is TRBV5-1, the J gene TRBJ2-1, with D maybe TRBD2 (6 bases). V lost 0 bases, J lost 9 bases, and 19 bases lay in between. The CDR3 consists of 16 residues. CDR1 is SGHRS and CDR2 is YFSETQ in the germline V gene.

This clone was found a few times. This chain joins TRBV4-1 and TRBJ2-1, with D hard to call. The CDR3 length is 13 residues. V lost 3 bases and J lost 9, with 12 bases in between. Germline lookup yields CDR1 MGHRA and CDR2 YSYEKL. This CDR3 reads CASSHALASEQFF. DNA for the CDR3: TGCGCCAGCAGCCACGCGTTGGCCAGTGAGCAGTTCTTC.

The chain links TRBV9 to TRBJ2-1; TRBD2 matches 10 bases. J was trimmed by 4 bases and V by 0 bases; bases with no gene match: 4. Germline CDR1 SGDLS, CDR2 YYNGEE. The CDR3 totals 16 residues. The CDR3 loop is CASSVGALAGYNEQFF. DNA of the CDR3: TGTGCCAGCAGCGTAGGGGCACTAGCGGGATACAATGAGCAGTTCTTC. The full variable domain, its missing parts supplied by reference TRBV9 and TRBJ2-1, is DSGVTQTPKHLITATGQRVTLRCSPRSGDLSVYWYQQSLDQGLQFLIQYYNGEERAKGNILERFSAQQFPDLHSELNLSSLELGDSALYFCASSVGALAGYNEQFFGPGTRLTVL.

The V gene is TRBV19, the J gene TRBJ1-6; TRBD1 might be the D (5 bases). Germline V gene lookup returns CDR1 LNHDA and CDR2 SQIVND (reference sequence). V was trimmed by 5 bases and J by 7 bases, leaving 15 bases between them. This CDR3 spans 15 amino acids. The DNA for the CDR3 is TGTGCCAGTAGTGCACCGCAGGGCAGAAATTCACCCCTCCACTTT. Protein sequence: CASSAPQGRNSPLHF.

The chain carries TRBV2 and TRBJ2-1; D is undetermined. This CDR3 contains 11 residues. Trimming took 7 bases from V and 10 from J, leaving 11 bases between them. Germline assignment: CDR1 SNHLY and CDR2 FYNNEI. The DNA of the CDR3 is TGTGCCAGCATGCGCCAGCGAGAGCAGTTCTTC. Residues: CASMRQREQFF.

For the CDR3, the DNA is TGTGCCAGCAGTCGCCTTCAGATTAAAACAGGGGATTCACCCCTCCACTTT. Amino acid sequence: CASSRLQIKTGDSPLHF. The rearrangement joins TRBV6-6 to TRBJ1-6, with TRBD1 identical over 7 bases. Unmatched junction bases numbered 15, after V lost 5 bases and J lost 8 bases. The CDR3 has 17 residues. Germline assignment: CDR1 MNHNY and CDR2 SVGAGI (reference sequence).

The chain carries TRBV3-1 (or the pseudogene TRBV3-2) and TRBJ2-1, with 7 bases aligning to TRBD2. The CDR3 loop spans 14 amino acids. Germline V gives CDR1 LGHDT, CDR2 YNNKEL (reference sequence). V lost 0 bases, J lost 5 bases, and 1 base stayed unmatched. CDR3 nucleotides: TGTGCCAGCAGCCAAGAGGGAGGGAACAATGAGCAGTTCTTC. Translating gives CASSQEGGNNEQFF.

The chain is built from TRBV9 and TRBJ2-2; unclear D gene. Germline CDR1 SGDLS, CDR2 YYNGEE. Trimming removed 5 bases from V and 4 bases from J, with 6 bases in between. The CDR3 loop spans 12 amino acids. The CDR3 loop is CASSKITGELFF. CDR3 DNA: TGTGCCAGCAGTAAAATCACCGGGGAGCTGTTTTTT.

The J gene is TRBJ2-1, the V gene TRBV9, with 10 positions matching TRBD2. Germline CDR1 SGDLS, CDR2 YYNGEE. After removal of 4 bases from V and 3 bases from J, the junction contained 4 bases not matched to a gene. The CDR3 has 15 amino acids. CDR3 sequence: CASSSRTSGYNEQFF. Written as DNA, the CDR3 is TGTGCCAGCAGCTCGAGGACTAGCGGCTACAATGAGCAGTTCTTC. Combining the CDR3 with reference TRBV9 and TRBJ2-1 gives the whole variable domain DSGVTQTPKHLITATGQRVTLRCSPRSGDLSVYWYQQSLDQGLQFLIQYYNGEERAKGNILERFSAQQFPDLHSELNLSSLELGDSALYFCASSSRTSGYNEQFFGPGTRLTVL.

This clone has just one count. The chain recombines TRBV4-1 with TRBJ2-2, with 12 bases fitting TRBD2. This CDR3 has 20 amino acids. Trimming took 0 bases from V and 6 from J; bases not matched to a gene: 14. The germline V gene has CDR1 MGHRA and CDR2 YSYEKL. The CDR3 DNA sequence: TGCGCCAGCAGCCAAGATGACCCGACGGCTAGCGGGGGGGTAGCCGGGGAGCTGTTTTTT. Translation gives CASSQDDPTASGGVAGELFF.

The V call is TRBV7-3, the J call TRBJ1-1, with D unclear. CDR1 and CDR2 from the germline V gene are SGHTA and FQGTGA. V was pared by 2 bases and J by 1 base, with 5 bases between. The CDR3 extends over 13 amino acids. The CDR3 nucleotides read TGTGCCAGCAGCTTACGCGGGAACACTGAAGCTTTCTTT. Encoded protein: CASSLRGNTEAFF.

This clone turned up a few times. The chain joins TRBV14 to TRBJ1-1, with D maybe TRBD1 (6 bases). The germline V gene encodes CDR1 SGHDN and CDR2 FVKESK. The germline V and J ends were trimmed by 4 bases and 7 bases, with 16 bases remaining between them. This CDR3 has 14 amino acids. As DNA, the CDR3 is TGTGCCAGCAGCCGGGCCGGCGGGGGCTTTGAAGCTTTCTTT. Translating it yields CASSRAGGGFEAFF.

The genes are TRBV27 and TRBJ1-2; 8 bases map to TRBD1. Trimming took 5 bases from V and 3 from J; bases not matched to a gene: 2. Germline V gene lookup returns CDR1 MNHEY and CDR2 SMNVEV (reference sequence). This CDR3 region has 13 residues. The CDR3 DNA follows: TGTGCCAGCAGTCGGGACAGGCACTATGGCTACACCTTC. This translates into CASSRDRHYGYTF.

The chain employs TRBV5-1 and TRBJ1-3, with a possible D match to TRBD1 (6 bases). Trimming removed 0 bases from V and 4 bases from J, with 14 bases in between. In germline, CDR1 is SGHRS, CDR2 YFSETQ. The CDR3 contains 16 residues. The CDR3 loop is CASSLAGAALGNTIYF. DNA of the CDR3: TGCGCCAGCAGCTTGGCGGGGGCGGCTCTGGGAAACACCATATATTTT.

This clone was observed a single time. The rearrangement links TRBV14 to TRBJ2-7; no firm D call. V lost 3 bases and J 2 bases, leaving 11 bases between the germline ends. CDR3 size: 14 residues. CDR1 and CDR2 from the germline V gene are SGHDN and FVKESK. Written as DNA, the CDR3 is TGTGCCAGCAGCCACAGACCACGGCCCTACGAGCAGTACTTC. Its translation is CASSHRPRPYEQYF.

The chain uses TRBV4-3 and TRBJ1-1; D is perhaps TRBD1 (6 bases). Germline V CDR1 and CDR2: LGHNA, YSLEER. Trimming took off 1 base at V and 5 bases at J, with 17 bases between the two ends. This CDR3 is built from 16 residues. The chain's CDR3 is CASSQAEQGGRTEAFF. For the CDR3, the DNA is TGCGCCAGCAGCCAAGCCGAACAGGGTGGGAGGACTGAAGCTTTCTTT.

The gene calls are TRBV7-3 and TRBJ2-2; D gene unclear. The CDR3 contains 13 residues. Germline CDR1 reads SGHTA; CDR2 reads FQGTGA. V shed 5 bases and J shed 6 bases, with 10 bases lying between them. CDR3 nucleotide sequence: TGTGCCAGCAGCCTTTCTGGGTCCGGGGAGCTGTTTTTT. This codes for CASSLSGSGELFF.

The CDR3 sequence is CASSYKTGSAEAFF. In nucleotides, the CDR3 is TGCGCCAGCAGCTACAAGACAGGGTCGGCTGAAGCTTTCTTT. The V call is TRBV5-1, the J call TRBJ1-1, with 7 bases aligning to TRBD1. The germline V gene has CDR1 SGHRS and CDR2 YFSETQ. The CDR3 runs to 14 residues. V dropped 3 bases and J dropped 6; count of bases not matched to a gene: 8.

The CDR3 loop is CASSFDRGTEAFF. CDR3 bases: TGTGCCAGCAGTTTCGACAGGGGAACTGAAGCTTTCTTT. The chain carries TRBV6-5 and TRBJ1-1; 8 bases line up with TRBD1. The germline gives CDR1 MNHEY, CDR2 SVGAGI. V lost 4 bases and J lost 5; bases outside the gene matches: 3. The CDR3 runs to 13 residues.

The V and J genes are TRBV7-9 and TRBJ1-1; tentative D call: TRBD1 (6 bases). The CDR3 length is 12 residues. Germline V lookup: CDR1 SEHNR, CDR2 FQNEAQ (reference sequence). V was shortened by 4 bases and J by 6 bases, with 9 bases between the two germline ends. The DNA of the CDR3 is TGTGCCAGCAGCTGGGACACGGCTGAAGCTTTCTTT. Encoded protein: CASSWDTAEAFF.

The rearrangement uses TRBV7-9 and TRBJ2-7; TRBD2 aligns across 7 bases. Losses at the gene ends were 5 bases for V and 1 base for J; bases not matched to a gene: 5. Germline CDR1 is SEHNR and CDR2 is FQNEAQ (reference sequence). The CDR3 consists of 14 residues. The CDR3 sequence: CASSLTSVSYEQYF. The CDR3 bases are TGTGCCAGCAGCCTTACTAGCGTTTCCTACGAGCAGTACTTC.

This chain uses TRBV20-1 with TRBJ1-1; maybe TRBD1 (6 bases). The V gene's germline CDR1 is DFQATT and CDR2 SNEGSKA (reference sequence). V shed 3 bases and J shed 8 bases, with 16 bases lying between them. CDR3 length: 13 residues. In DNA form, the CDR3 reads TGCAGTGCTAGTGAAGGGGGGAAGATGGAAGCTTTCTTT. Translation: CSASEGGKMEAFF.